This T cell receptor (beta chain) appears in the sequencing data of a study of blood T cell repertoires in COVID-19. At the level of the study: The samples span acute and convalescent COVID-19 from the United States, Italy and Spain. The analysed material was cDNA or gDNA that came from T cells, B-cell-depleted T cells, or PBMCs.

Trimming removed 2 bases from V and 7 bases from J; junction bases left unmatched: 8. The CDR3 has 15 amino acids. Per the germline V gene, CDR1 is SGHNT and CDR2 is YYREEE (reference sequence). As originally analysed: Amplification of reference gene primers provided the estimated nucleated cell counts. Using immunoSEQ multiplex PCR, the repertoire was profiled, and TCRdb retains in-frame clones only, with some absent. V and J calls and clone size come straight from that table; D and trimming were deduced from the DNA. Among about 320,000 clones, about 83% were seen once, and the ten largest hold around 1.7%.

The genes are TRBV5-4 and TRBJ1-4, with TRBD1 matching over 7 bases. The origin of this receptor is a woman aged 45-60 years with acute or convalescent COVID-19. Sequencing was done on a sample of peripheral blood. The CDR3 reads CASSLRTGEGEKLFF. The CDR3 bases are TGTGCCAGCAGCTTAAGGACAGGCGAGGGTGAAAAACTGTTTTTT.